This T cell receptor beta chain was recorded in a study of spatial heterogeneity in lung cancer. Study results and caveats: For expanded intratumoral alpha and beta TCRs, counts tracked tumor mutation counts.

Time point in this sample: sample taken at primary tumor resection. This clonotype has at least ten counts. Its antigen is still unknown. Each CDR3 protein is one row after TCRdb ran MiXCR on the 5' RACE reads. This table holds 15,000 to 20,000 distinct CDR3 sequences, 7% to 8% found once. The sequence derives from a female donor with early-stage non-small cell lung cancer. This sample comprised lung tumor tissue, obtained at surgery.

CDR3 in DNA: TGTGCCAGCAGTTTTTACAGGGCCGACTATAATTCACCCCTCCACTTT. It yields the protein CASSFYRADYNSPLHF. V gene TRBV28 combines with J gene TRBJ1-6, with D possibly being TRBD1 (6 bases). The length of the CDR3 is 16 residues. Trimming took off 3 bases at V and 3 bases at J, with 12 bases between the two ends. CDR1 is MDHEN, CDR2 SYDVKM, per germline. Full variable domain (missing parts from reference TRBV28 and TRBJ1-6): DVKVTQSSRYLVKRTGEKVFLECVQDMDHENMFWYRQDPGLGLRLIYFSYDVKMKEKGDIPEGYSVSREKKERFSLILESASTNQTSMYLCASSFYRADYNSPLHFGNGTRLTVT.